The clone carrying this TCR beta chain was detected only a few times. RNA transcripts served as the template for amplifying TCR beta CDR3 regions. The HTBI primer set was used in a first-round RT-PCR of the TCR CDR3. Via MiXCR, TCRdb re-called the multiplex PCR reads, giving one row per CDR3 protein. The sample holds some 700,000 distinct CDR3 sequences, around 15% seen once. This entry belongs to a study of T cells in Graves' hyperthyroidism and ophthalmopathy. About the study: Pretreatment peripheral blood was obtained at initial diagnosis.

Graves' hyperthyroidism showing no ophthalmopathy progression within 18 months was considered stable. In patients aged 18 to 65, hyperthyroidism was newly diagnosed, with duration under 2 months. Criteria for exclusion of patients were uncontrolled infection, other autoimmune disease, pregnancy or lactation. The germline CDR1 and CDR2 sequences are KGHDR and SFDVKD. Trimming pared 6 bases from V and 5 bases from J, leaving 10 bases between. The CDR3 spans 13 residues. The sequencing sample was made of blood. This TCR derives from a man aged 50 to 60 with Graves' hyperthyroidism. The J gene is TRBJ2-1, the V gene TRBV24-1, with TRBD2 as a possible D gene (5 bases). The CDR3 sequence: CATSMEVNNEQFF. CDR3 sequence (DNA): TGTGCCACCAGTATGGAGGTTAACAATGAGCAGTTCTTC.